The 18 T cell receptor beta chains reported below all come from one sample, sequenced in a study of cytomegalovirus exposure and HLA in healthy donors. 60 Vbeta and 13 Jbeta primers were used in PCR. Sequencing used immunoSEQ multiplex PCR; TCRdb keeps in-frame clones, though not all of them. The sample yields about 64,000 clones, 60% to 80% seen once. Sequenced: PBMCs. Source of these receptors: a male donor in good health and CMV-seropositive.

This chain connects TRBV27 to TRBJ2-5; D remains ambiguous. Germline V gives CDR1 MNHEY, CDR2 SMNVEV (reference sequence). Trimming cost V 0 bases and J 2 bases, with 7 bases left between them. This CDR3 is built from 14 residues. Written as DNA, the CDR3 is TGTGCCAGCAGTTTATCCATTCGGCAAGAGACCCAGTACTTC. Translation: CASSLSIRQETQYF.

The chain combines TRBV19 with TRBJ2-3; 7 bases map to TRBD1. CDR3 length: 14 residues. V gave up 3 bases and J gave up 2 bases; unmatched junction bases: 2. The germline V gene encodes CDR1 LNHDA and CDR2 SQIVND (reference sequence). As DNA, the CDR3 is TGTGCCAGTAGTATCGGGACAGTCACAGATACGCAGTATTTT. This codes for CASSIGTVTDTQYF.

The chain combines TRBV7-2 with TRBJ2-3; 8 bases agree with TRBD2. Looked up from germline, CDR1 is SGHTA and CDR2 is FQGNSA. V shed 1 base, J shed 6 bases, and the junction held 12 bases outside the gene matches. The length of the CDR3 is 17 residues. The CDR3 DNA sequence: TGTGCCAGCAGCTTAGGTTGGGCCGGGGGGGCCAGGGATACGCAGTATTTT. Protein: CASSLGWAGGARDTQYF.

The chain carries TRBV9 and TRBJ2-1, with TRBD2 matching 12 bases. The V gene end was trimmed by 4 bases and the J gene end by 7 bases; junction bases not matched to a gene: 6. Per germline, CDR1 SGDLS and CDR2 YYNGEE. This CDR3 is built from 15 residues. CDR3 in DNA: TGTGCCAGCAGCTTACTAGCGGGGGGCAGGAATGAGCAGTTCTTC. Translation: CASSLLAGGRNEQFF.

The chain is built from TRBV6-5 and TRBJ1-1; D is unclear. The germline V gene has CDR1 MNHEY and CDR2 SVGAGI. Trimming left V 6 bases short and J 4 bases short, with 15 bases between. The length of the CDR3 is 14 residues. The CDR3 reads CASRRIEEVTEAFF. The CDR3 DNA sequence: TGTGCCAGCAGACGGATTGAGGAGGTCACTGAAGCTTTCTTT.

The chain combines TRBV27 with TRBJ2-7, with 11 positions matching TRBD1. V shed 8 bases and J 0 bases; nucleotides not matched to a gene: 9. Germline-derived CDR1 and CDR2 are MNHEY and SMNVEV (reference sequence). The CDR3 totals 16 residues. The CDR3 loop is CASARAGTGGSYEQYF. As DNA, the CDR3 is TGTGCCAGCGCTAGGGCCGGGACAGGGGGCTCCTACGAGCAGTACTTC.

The chain links TRBV18 to TRBJ2-1; tentatively, D is TRBD1 (6 bases). Looked up from germline, CDR1 is KGHSH and CDR2 is LQKENI. The CDR3 is made up of 14 amino acids. Trimming stripped 2 bases from V and 10 bases from J, with 15 bases between. CDR3 nucleotides: TGTGCCAGCTCACCAACTTACAGGGTACGGGAGCAGTTCTTC. Amino acid sequence: CASSPTYRVREQFF.

Of note for this clone: Its ends do not fully match the called genes, so a read error is possible. The rearrangement joins TRBV6-1 to TRBJ1-6, with 9 positions matching TRBD1. Per the germline V gene, CDR1 is MNHNS and CDR2 is SASEGT. The CDR3 is 13 residues long. The CDR3 region has the DNA TGTGCCAGCAGTCCGCGGGACAGGGCGTCCCTCCGCTTT. It yields the protein CASSPRDRASLRF.

The chain combines TRBV27 with TRBJ2-1; D perhaps matches TRBD1 (6 bases). Trimming removed 6 bases at V and 3 bases at J, with 15 bases between. The CDR3 sequence is 15 residues long. Germline V gene lookup returns CDR1 MNHEY and CDR2 SMNVEV (reference sequence). CDR3 nucleotides: TGTGCCAGCAGGACAGGTACCCCCGTCTACAATGAGCAGTTCTTC. Protein: CASRTGTPVYNEQFF.

This rearrangement joins TRBV11-2 to TRBJ2-5; D may be TRBD2 (7 bases). CDR1 and CDR2 (germline): SGHAT, FQNNGV. This CDR3 is built from 15 residues. V lost 0 bases and J lost 6, with 14 bases in between. The CDR3 DNA follows: TGTGCCAGCAGCTTAGAATGGGGGGGCATGAAGACCCAGTACTTC. It codes for CASSLEWGGMKTQYF.

The chain combines TRBV6-6 with TRBJ1-5; 7 nucleotides agree with TRBD1. Per germline, CDR1 MNHNY and CDR2 SVGAGI (reference sequence). The CDR3 is 16 amino acids. V was clipped by 5 bases and J by 2 bases; unmatched bases: 9. CDR3 sequence: CASSPPGTDGNQPQHF. The CDR3 nucleotides are TGTGCCAGCAGTCCTCCCGGGACAGACGGCAATCAGCCCCAGCATTTT.

A few counts support this clone. The chain carries TRBV4-1 and TRBJ1-1, with TRBD1 matching 7 bases. V was clipped by 4 bases and J by 10 bases; unmatched bases: 9. Germline CDR1 and CDR2: MGHRA and YSYEKL. This CDR3 spans 13 amino acids. CDR3 loop: CASSPGTAEAAFF. CDR3 in DNA: TGCGCCAGCAGCCCCGGGACAGCAGAAGCAGCTTTCTTT.

This chain connects TRBV28 to TRBJ1-1; 9 bases match TRBD1. The V segment lost 6 bases and the J segment 1 base; nucleotides outside the gene matches: 3. The germline V gene has CDR1 MDHEN and CDR2 SYDVKM. This CDR3 region has 14 residues. CDR3 loop: CASRDRGGNTEAFF. The CDR3 coding sequence is TGTGCCAGCAGGGACAGGGGTGGGAACACTGAAGCTTTCTTT.

J is TRBJ2-4 and V is TRBV6-5; the D gene is possibly TRBD1 (6 bases). The CDR3 has 16 amino acids. The V gene lost 2 bases and the J gene lost 2 bases, with 13 bases spanning the gap. CDR1 is MNHEY, CDR2 SVGAGI, per germline. Here the CDR3 reads CASSYSTGWSKNIQYF. The CDR3 DNA sequence: TGTGCCAGCAGTTACAGTACAGGGTGGTCCAAAAACATTCAGTACTTC.

The CDR3 spells CASSLMTSRNTDTQYF. In DNA form, the CDR3 reads TGTGCCAGCAGCCTTATGACTAGCCGAAACACAGATACGCAGTATTTT. This rearrangement joins TRBV4-2 to TRBJ2-3; TRBD2 matches at 7 bases. After removal of 4 bases from V and 2 bases from J, the junction contained 9 bases not matched to a gene. Germline V gene sequence: CDR1 LGHNA, CDR2 YNFKEQ. There are 16 residues in the CDR3.

The V gene is TRBV5-5, the J gene TRBJ1-6; a weak D match, TRBD1 (5 bases). V lost 0 bases and J 5 bases, leaving 9 bases between the germline ends. Germline V lookup: CDR1 SGHKS, CDR2 YYEKEE (reference sequence). The CDR3 spans 15 residues. CDR3 protein: CASSLASRDNSPLHF. The DNA for the CDR3 is TGTGCCAGCAGCTTGGCGTCCAGGGATAATTCACCCCTCCACTTT.

The DNA for the CDR3 is TGTGCCAGCAGCCCGTACCGACAGGCCTACGAGCAGTACTTC. Translation gives CASSPYRQAYEQYF. V is TRBV5-6 and J is TRBJ2-7, with D perhaps matching TRBD1 (6 bases). V gave up 4 bases and J gave up 2 bases, with 13 bases separating them. The CDR3 is 14 residues long. The V gene's germline CDR1 is SGHDT and CDR2 YYEEEE. Supplemented by reference TRBV5-6 and TRBJ2-7, the full variable domain reads DAGVTQSPTHLIKTRGQQVTLRCSPKSGHDTVSWYQQALGQGPQFIFQYYEEEERQRGNFPDRFSGHQFPNYSSELNVNALLLGDSALYLCASSPYRQAYEQYFGPGTRLTVT.

This rearrangement joins TRBV7-9 to TRBJ2-5, with a weak D call TRBD1 (5 bases). V lost 1 base, J lost 5 bases, and 8 bases lay in between. Germline CDR1 reads SEHNR; CDR2 reads FQNEAQ (reference sequence). This CDR3 spans 13 amino acids. DNA for the CDR3: TGTGCCAGCAGCTTAGGGGCAGGGGAGACCCAGTACTTC. Its translation is CASSLGAGETQYF.